These 16 T cell receptor beta chains were all obtained from the same sample, sequenced in a study of OX40 agonist ivuxolimab in advanced cancers. TCRdb's copy holds only in-frame clones and misses some; the assay was immunoSEQ multiplex PCR. This sample has tens of thousands of clones, with 70% to 90% found just once. This specimen consisted of CD4+ or CD8+ T cells sorted from blood, obtained in a trial of the OX40 agonist ivuxolimab. The source of these receptors is an adult with an advanced solid tumor such as melanoma, head and neck, liver or kidney cancer.

The V and J genes are TRBV4-2 and TRBJ2-2; unclear D gene. The CDR3 has 15 amino acids. Germline lookup yields CDR1 LGHNA and CDR2 YNFKEQ. Trimming left V 5 bases short and J 1 base short, with 11 bases between. CDR3 in DNA: TGTGCCAGCAGCGAAACTGGCCTGAACACCGGGGAGCTGTTTTTT. Translating gives CASSETGLNTGELFF.

The chain links TRBV5-1 to TRBJ1-4; 9 nucleotides line up with TRBD1. The CDR3 extends over 15 amino acids. Per germline, CDR1 SGHRS and CDR2 YFSETQ. The trim removed 5 bases at V and 6 bases at J, leaving 8 bases unmatched. This CDR3 reads CASRPGTGSYEKLFF. CDR3 bases: TGCGCCAGCAGACCTGGGACAGGGTCGTATGAAAAACTGTTTTTT.

This rearrangement joins TRBV6-6 to TRBJ2-3; 9 positions agree with TRBD1. The CDR3 covers 13 residues. The germline CDR1 and CDR2 sequences are MNHNY and SVGAGI (reference sequence). V was clipped by 8 bases and J by 4 bases; unmatched bases: 4. The DNA of the CDR3 is TGTGCCAGCCTGGACAGGGGTGCAGATACGCAGTATTTT. Translating gives CASLDRGADTQYF.

This clone was seen only once. The chain couples TRBV5-1 to TRBJ2-7; 7 nucleotides line up with TRBD1. J lost 2 bases, V lost 4 bases, and 3 bases had no gene match. Germline assignment: CDR1 SGHRS and CDR2 YFSETQ. The CDR3 consists of 13 residues. The chain's CDR3 is CASSPGTAYEQYF. CDR3 DNA: TGCGCCAGCAGCCCGGGGACAGCCTACGAGCAGTACTTC. The variable domain in full, completed from reference TRBV5-1 and TRBJ2-7, reads KAGVTQTPRYLIKTRGQQVTLSCSPISGHRSVSWYQQTPGQGLQFLFEYFSETQRNKGNFPGRFSGRQFSNSRSEMNVSTLELGDSALYLCASSPGTAYEQYFGPGTRLTVT.

This clone has at least ten counts. The chain carries TRBV7-9 and TRBJ1-2; a possible D gene is TRBD1 (5 bases). The germline V gene encodes CDR1 SEHNR and CDR2 FQNEAQ (reference sequence). The CDR3 sequence is 13 residues long. Trimming removed 2 bases at V and 6 bases at J, with 10 bases between. CDR3 in DNA: TGTGCCAGCAGCTTACCCTCAGGGAATGGCTACACCTTC. Its translation is CASSLPSGNGYTF.

This clone has just a few counts. This chain joins TRBV10-3 and TRBJ2-1; D is possibly TRBD1 or TRBD2 (5 bases each). V lost 6 bases and J 7 bases, leaving 13 bases between the germline ends. The CDR3 length is 13 residues. Germline V CDR1 and CDR2: ENHRY, SYGVKD. CDR3 sequence: CAISLDGTNEQFF. The DNA for the CDR3 is TGTGCCATCAGCCTCGACGGGACGAATGAGCAGTTCTTC.

This clone was seen only a few times. The chain employs TRBV18 and TRBJ2-5; 8 bases agree with TRBD2. V lost 3 bases, J lost 4 bases, and 7 bases stayed unmatched. Germline CDR1 KGHSH, CDR2 LQKENI. The CDR3 loop spans 15 amino acids. The CDR3 spells CASSPQSGGGETQYF. The CDR3 nucleotides read TGTGCCAGCTCACCTCAGAGCGGGGGAGGAGAGACCCAGTACTTC.

This clone was recorded only once. The V and J genes are TRBV27 and TRBJ2-7; 11 nucleotides agree with TRBD1. Losses at the gene ends were 5 bases for V and 0 bases for J; bases not matched to a gene: 15. CDR3 length equals 19 residues. CDR1 MNHEY and CDR2 SMNVEV come from the germline V gene (reference sequence). The CDR3 coding sequence is TGTGCCAGCAGTCTAAATTCTCCCCGGGGACAGGGGGTCTCCTACGAGCAGTACTTC. Its protein product is CASSLNSPRGQGVSYEQYF.

This chain connects TRBV11-2 to TRBJ2-1; D is unresolved. V shed 1 base and J shed 8 bases, with 9 bases lying between them. The CDR3 contains 13 residues. Germline V gene sequence: CDR1 SGHAT, CDR2 FQNNGV. CDR3 sequence reads: CASSLGGDDEQFF. CDR3 nucleotides: TGTGCCAGCAGCTTAGGAGGTGACGATGAGCAGTTCTTC. Full variable domain (outside the CDR3, taken from reference TRBV11-2 and TRBJ2-1): EAGVAQSPRYKIIEKRQSVAFWCNPISGHATLYWYQQILGQGPKLLIQFQNNGVVDDSQLPKDRFSAERLKGVDSTLKIQPAKLEDSAVYLCASSLGGDDEQFFGPGTRLTVL.

The chain combines TRBV30 with TRBJ2-5; D remains unclear. V gave up 4 bases and J gave up 3 bases, with 12 bases separating them. Germline V gene lookup returns CDR1 GTSNPN and CDR2 SVGIG (reference sequence). The CDR3 has 13 amino acids. CDR3 amino acids: CAWKRTAKETQYF. Here the CDR3 DNA reads TGTGCCTGGAAAAGGACGGCCAAAGAGACCCAGTACTTC.

In this sample, this clone turned up once. The genes are TRBV10-2 and TRBJ1-1, with a weak D call TRBD1 (5 bases). This CDR3 has 15 residues. Trimming pared 6 bases from V and 1 base from J, leaving 15 bases between. Germline-derived CDR1 and CDR2 are WSHSY and SAAADI. In DNA form, the CDR3 reads TGCGCCAGCAGATACAATGGGGGTGAGAACACTGAAGCTTTCTTT. Translation gives CASRYNGGENTEAFF.

This sequence joins TRBV27 and TRBJ2-3, with a possible D match to TRBD2 (6 bases). The CDR3 contains 14 residues. Germline CDR1 is MNHEY and CDR2 is SMNVEV (reference sequence). The V gene lost 6 bases and the J gene lost 3 bases, with 13 bases spanning the gap. The CDR3 DNA sequence: TGTGCCAGCAGACGACTAGAACTAACAGATACGCAGTATTTT. Encoded protein: CASRRLELTDTQYF.

J is TRBJ2-7 and V is TRBV6-5; D is perhaps TRBD1 (5 bases). The CDR3 runs 14 residues. CDR1 and CDR2 (germline): MNHEY, SVGAGI. V was cut by 5 bases and J by 4 bases, with 15 bases left in between. CDR3 DNA: TGTGCCAGCAGTGAATTAGGGGTTGGGTACGAGCAGTACTTC. The encoded protein is CASSELGVGYEQYF.

The J gene is TRBJ2-7, the V gene TRBV27; 7 nucleotides align to TRBD2. This CDR3 has 15 amino acids. V was pared by 5 bases and J by 7 bases, with 14 bases of the junction left unmatched. Germline CDR1 is MNHEY and CDR2 is SMNVEV (reference sequence). For the CDR3, the DNA is TGTGCCAGCAGTCTAAGCGGGACCCCCCGGGGAGAGCAGTACTTC. Amino acid sequence: CASSLSGTPRGEQYF.

V usage is TRBV5-1 and J usage is TRBJ2-7, with D tentatively TRBD1 or TRBD2 (5 bases each). Deletions cut 3 bases from V and 3 bases from J, with 13 bases between. Germline CDR1 and CDR2: SGHRS and YFSETQ. The CDR3 covers 14 residues. CDR3 residues: CASSSGTAFYEQYF. CDR3 DNA sequence: TGCGCCAGCAGCTCCGGGACCGCTTTCTACGAGCAGTACTTC.

This chain connects TRBV18 to TRBJ1-1; D call uncertain. CDR3 length: 12 residues. Germline V CDR1 and CDR2: KGHSH, LQKENI. Trimming took 5 bases from V and 8 from J, leaving 12 bases between them. As DNA, the CDR3 is TGTGCCAGCTCAACAACGTGGCTCGAAGCTTTCTTT. This translates into CASSTTWLEAFF.